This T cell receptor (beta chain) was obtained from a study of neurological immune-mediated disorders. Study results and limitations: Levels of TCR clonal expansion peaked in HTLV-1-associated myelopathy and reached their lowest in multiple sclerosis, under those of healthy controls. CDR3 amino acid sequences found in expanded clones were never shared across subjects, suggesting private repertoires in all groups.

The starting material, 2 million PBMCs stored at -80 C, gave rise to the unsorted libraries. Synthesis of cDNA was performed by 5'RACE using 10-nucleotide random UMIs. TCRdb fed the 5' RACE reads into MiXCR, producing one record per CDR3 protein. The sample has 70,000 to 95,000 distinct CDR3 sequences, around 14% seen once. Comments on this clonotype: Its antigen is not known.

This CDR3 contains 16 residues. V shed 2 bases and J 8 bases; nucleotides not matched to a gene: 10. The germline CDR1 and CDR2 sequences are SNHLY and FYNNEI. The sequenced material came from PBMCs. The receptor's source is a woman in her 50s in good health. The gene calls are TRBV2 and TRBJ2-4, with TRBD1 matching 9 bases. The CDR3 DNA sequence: TGTGCCAGCAGTGAAAGTTGGGGACAGGGACTTTACATTCAGTACTTC. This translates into CASSESWGQGLYIQYF.